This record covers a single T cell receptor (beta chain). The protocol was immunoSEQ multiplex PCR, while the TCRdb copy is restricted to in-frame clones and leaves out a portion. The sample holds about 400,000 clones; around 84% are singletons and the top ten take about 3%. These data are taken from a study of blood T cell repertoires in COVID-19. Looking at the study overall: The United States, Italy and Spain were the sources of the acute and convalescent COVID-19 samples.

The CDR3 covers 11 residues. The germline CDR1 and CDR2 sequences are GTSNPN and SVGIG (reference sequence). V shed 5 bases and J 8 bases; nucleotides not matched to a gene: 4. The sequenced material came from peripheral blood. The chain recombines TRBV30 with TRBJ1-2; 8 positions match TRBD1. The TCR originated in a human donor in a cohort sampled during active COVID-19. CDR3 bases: TGTGCCTGGGGACAGGGAAGGGGCTACACCTTC. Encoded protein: CAWGQGRGYTF.